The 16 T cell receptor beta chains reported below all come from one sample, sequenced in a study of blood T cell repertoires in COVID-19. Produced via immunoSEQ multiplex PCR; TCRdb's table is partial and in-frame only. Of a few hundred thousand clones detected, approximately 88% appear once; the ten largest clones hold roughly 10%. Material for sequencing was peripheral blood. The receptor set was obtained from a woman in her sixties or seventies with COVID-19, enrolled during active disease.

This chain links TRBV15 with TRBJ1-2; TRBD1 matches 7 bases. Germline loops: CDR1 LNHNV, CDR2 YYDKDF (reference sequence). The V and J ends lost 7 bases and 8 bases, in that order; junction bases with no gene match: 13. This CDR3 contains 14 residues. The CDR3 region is CATNRDRSLPGYTF. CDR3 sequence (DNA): TGTGCCACCAACCGGGACAGAAGTCTCCCCGGCTACACCTTC.

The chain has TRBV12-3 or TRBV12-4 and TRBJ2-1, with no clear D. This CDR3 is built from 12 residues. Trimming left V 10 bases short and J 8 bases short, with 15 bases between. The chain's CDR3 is CATRNRVHEQFF. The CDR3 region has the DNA TGTGCCACACGGAATCGGGTTCATGAGCAGTTCTTC.

The CDR3 here is CATLIYGNEKLFF. As DNA, the CDR3 is TGCGCCACCCTAATCTACGGTAATGAAAAACTGTTTTTT. V gene TRBV5-1 combines with J gene TRBJ1-4; D gene ambiguous. The germline V gene encodes CDR1 SGHRS and CDR2 YFSETQ. V shed 9 bases and J shed 4 bases, with 13 bases lying between them. CDR3 length: 13 amino acids.

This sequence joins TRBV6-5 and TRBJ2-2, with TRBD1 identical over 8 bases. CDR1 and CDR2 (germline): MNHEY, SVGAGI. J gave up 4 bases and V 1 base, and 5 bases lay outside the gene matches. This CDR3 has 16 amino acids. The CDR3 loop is CASSYLRTGRTGELFF. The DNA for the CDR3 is TGTGCCAGCAGTTACTTAAGGACAGGGCGCACCGGGGAGCTGTTTTTT.

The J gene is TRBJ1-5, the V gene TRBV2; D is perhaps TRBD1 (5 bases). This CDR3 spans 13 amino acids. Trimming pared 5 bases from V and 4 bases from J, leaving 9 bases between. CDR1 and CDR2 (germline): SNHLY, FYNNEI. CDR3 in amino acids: CASSSDSNQPQHF. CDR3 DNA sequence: TGTGCCAGCAGTTCCGACAGTAATCAGCCCCAGCATTTT.

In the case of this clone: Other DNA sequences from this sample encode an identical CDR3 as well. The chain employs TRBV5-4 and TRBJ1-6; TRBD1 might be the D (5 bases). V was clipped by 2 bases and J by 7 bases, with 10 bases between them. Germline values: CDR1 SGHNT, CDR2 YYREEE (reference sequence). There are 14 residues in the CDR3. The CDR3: CASSLDRSNSPLHF. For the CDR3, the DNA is TGTGCCAGCAGCTTAGACAGAAGCAATTCACCCCTCCACTTT.

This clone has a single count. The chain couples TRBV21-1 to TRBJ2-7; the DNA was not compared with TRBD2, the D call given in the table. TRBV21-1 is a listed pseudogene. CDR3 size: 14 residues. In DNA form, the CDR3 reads TGTGCCAGCAGCTCTGTCGGGGAAAACTACGAGCAGTACTTC. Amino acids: CASSSVGENYEQYF.

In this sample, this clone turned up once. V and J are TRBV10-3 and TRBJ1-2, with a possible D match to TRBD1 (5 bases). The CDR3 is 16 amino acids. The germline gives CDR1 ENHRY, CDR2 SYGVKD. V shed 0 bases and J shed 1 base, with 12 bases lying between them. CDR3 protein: CAISESPQDRNYGYTF. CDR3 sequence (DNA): TGTGCCATCAGTGAGTCACCACAGGACCGTAACTATGGCTACACCTTC.

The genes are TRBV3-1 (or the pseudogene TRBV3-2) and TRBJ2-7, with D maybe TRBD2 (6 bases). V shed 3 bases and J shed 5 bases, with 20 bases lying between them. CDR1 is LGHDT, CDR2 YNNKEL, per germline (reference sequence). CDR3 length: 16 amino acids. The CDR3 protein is CASSQGLTGVFDEQYF. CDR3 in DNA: TGTGCCAGCAGCCAGGGTTTGACGGGAGTTTTCGACGAGCAGTACTTC.

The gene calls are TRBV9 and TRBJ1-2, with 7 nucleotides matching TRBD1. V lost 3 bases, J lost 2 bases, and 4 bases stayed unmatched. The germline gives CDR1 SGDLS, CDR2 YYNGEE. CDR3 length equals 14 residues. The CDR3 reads CASSATGQNYGYTF. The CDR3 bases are TGTGCCAGCAGCGCGACAGGGCAGAACTATGGCTACACCTTC.

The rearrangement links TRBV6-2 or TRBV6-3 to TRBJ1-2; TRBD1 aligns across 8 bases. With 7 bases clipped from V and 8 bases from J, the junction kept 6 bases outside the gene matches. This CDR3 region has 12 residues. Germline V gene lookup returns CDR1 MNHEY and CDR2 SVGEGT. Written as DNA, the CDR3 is TGTGCCAGCACCCCAGGGGGCATCGGCTACACCTTC. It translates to CASTPGGIGYTF.

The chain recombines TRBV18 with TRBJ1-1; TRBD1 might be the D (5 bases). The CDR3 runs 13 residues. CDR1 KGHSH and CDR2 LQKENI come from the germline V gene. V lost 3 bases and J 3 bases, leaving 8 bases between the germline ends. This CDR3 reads CASSPKGHTEAFF. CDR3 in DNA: TGTGCCAGCTCACCGAAGGGGCACACTGAAGCTTTCTTT.

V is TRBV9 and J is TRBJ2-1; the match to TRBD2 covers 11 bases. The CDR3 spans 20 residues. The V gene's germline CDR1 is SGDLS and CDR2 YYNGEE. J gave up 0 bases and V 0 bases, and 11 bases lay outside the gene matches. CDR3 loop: CASSVDITSGSLYSYNEQFF. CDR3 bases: TGTGCCAGCAGCGTAGATATAACTAGCGGGAGTTTATACTCCTACAATGAGCAGTTCTTC.

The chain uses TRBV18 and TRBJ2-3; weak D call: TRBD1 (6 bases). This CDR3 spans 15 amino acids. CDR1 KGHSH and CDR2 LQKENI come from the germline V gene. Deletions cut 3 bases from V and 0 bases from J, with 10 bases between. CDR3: CASSPRTVSTDTQYF. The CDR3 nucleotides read TGTGCCAGCTCACCCCGGACAGTTAGCACAGATACGCAGTATTTT.

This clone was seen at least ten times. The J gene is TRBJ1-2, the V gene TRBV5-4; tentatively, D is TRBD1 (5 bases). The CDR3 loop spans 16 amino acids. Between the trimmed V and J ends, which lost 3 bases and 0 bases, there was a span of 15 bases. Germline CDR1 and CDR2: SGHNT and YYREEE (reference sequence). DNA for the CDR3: TGTGCCAGCAGCTGGGGGGTCACACACCCTAACTATGGCTACACCTTC. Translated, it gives CASSWGVTHPNYGYTF.

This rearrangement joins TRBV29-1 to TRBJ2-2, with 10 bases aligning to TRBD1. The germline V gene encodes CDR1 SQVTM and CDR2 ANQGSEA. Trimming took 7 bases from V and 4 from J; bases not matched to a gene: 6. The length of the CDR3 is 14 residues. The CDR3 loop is CSASRTGGTGELFF. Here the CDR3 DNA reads TGCAGCGCTTCCCGGACAGGGGGCACCGGGGAGCTGTTTTTT.